This T cell receptor (beta chain) was obtained from a study of memory CD4+ T cells and cytomegalovirus serostatus. CDR3 length equals 14 residues. The ends lost 6 bases at V and 7 bases at J; junction bases unmatched: 5. Germline V gene lookup returns CDR1 MNHEY and CDR2 SMNVEV (reference sequence). This clone was seen a few times. How the authors handled the data: Out-of-frame sequences were removed, leaving 2 million to 2.5 million distinct TCRbeta sequences. This table comes from immunoSEQ multiplex PCR, and its TCRdb copy is limited to in-frame clones, with some not included. The D gene and trimming were derived from the DNA, and the V and J assignments and clone size from that table. The table lists about 42,000 clones, approximately 78% of them singletons. The sort gate was single viable CD3+CD4+CD8-CD45RO+ cells for memory CD4+ T cells.

The sample taken for sequencing was memory CD4+ T cells from blood. This TCR was sampled from an adult in good health and CMV-seronegative. This sequence joins TRBV27 and TRBJ1-6; 8 bases align to TRBD1. This CDR3 reads CASRDRVRNSPLHF. CDR3 DNA: TGTGCCAGCAGGGACAGGGTACGGAATTCACCCCTCCACTTT.